This is a list of T cell receptor beta chains from one sample in a study of Graves' ophthalmopathy and Graves' hyperthyroidism. MiXCR, applied by TCRdb to the multiplex PCR reads, yields one record per CDR3 protein. The data contain just over 600,000 distinct CDR3 sequences, around a fifth of them singletons. What was sequenced was peripheral blood. The origin of the receptors is a woman aged 18 to 35 with stable Graves' hyperthyroidism. Some clones in this sample may be carry-over from other donors' samples. CDR3s include the opening cysteine and the closing phenylalanine or tryptophan. Each record gives: V gene, clone size, D gene, J gene, CDR3 DNA, CDR3 protein. D genes are given only for firm matches. Size values are once, few and many counts, or a class for expanded clones, and some rows have none.

V: TRBV27
size: many
D: TRBD2
J: TRBJ2-7
DNA: TGTGCCAGCAGCCGGGAGGGAGCGGGAGGGGCCTACGAGCAGTACTTC
CDR3: CASSREGAGGAYEQYF

V: TRBV20-1
size: NA
D: TRBD1
J: TRBJ2-2
DNA: TGCAGTGCCCCGGACAGGGGCGGTTCCGGGGAGCTGTTTTTT
CDR3: CSAPDRGGSGELFF

V: TRBV12-3/TRBV12-4
size: many
D: TRBD2
J: TRBJ2-7
DNA: TGTGCCAGCACCGCGGGAGGGCCGACGGGGGAGCAGTACTTC
CDR3: CASTAGGPTGEQYF

V: TRBV11-2
size: NA
D: NA
J: TRBJ1-6
DNA: TGTGCCAGCAGCGCTTACCGGGGCCCCAAGGGTTCACCCCTCCACTTT
CDR3: CASSAYRGPKGSPLHF

V: TRBV7-9
size: few
D: NA
J: TRBJ2-2
DNA: TGTGCCAGCAGCCTAAAGGTGGAGCTGTTTTTT
CDR3: CASSLKVELFF

V: TRBV3-1
size: few
D: NA
J: TRBJ1-1
DNA: TGTGCCAGCAGCCCCCGAAGCCGAGACACTGAAGCTTTCTTT
CDR3: CASSPRSRDTEAFF

V: TRBV10-3
size: few
D: NA
J: TRBJ2-7
DNA: TGTGCCATCAGTGGGGGGCAATCACAGTACTTC
CDR3: CAISGGQSQYF

V: TRBV6-5
size: many
D: NA
J: TRBJ1-2
DNA: TGTGCCAGCAGCTACAACAGGGAATCGGGCGGCTACACCTTC
CDR3: CASSYNRESGGYTF

V: TRBV2
size: many
D: NA
J: TRBJ1-1
DNA: TGTGCCAGCAGTGACGGTAGGGCCGGCACTGAAGCTTTCTTT
CDR3: CASSDGRAGTEAFF

V: TRBV12-3/TRBV12-4
size: many
D: NA
J: TRBJ1-5
DNA: TGTGCCAGCAGTTTATCGGGAGAGAATCAGCCCCAGCATTTT
CDR3: CASSLSGENQPQHF

V: TRBV6-5
size: many
D: NA
J: TRBJ1-1
DNA: TGTGCCAGCAGTTACTCCGACCTTTACACTGAAGCTTTCTTT
CDR3: CASSYSDLYTEAFF

V: TRBV6-1
size: many
D: NA
J: TRBJ1-3
DNA: TGTGCCAGCAAGATGGACGAATCTGGAAACACCATATATTTT
CDR3: CASKMDESGNTIYF

V: TRBV12-3/TRBV12-4
size: NA
D: NA
J: TRBJ1-5
DNA: TGTGCCAGCAGTTTAGGAGACAGATTCAATCAGCCCCAGCATTTT
CDR3: CASSLGDRFNQPQHF

V: TRBV24-1
size: many
D: NA
J: TRBJ2-5
DNA: TGTGCCACCAGTGACGTGCGGCGCGGGGCGACCCAGTACTTC
CDR3: CATSDVRRGATQYF

V: TRBV7-3
size: NA
D: NA
J: TRBJ2-7
DNA: TGTGCCAGTAGTATTTGGGCTAATATACCCTACGAGCAGTACTTC
CDR3: CASSIWANIPYEQYF

V: TRBV6-1
size: NA
D: NA
J: TRBJ1-5
DNA: TGTGCCAGCACCTTCGGGGTGCTCTACCTTAGCAATCAGCCCCAGCATTTT
CDR3: CASTFGVLYLSNQPQHF

V: TRBV4-2
size: NA
D: NA
J: TRBJ1-1
DNA: TGTGCCAGCAGCTTCCAGGGGATTGAAGCTTTCTTT
CDR3: CASSFQGIEAFF

V: TRBV6-1
size: NA
D: NA
J: TRBJ2-7
DNA: TGTGCCAGCAGTCGCCGCCGGGGCAGCTACGAGCAGTACTTC
CDR3: CASSRRRGSYEQYF

V: TRBV28
size: NA
D: TRBD2
J: TRBJ2-7
DNA: TGTGCCAGCAGTTCGCCTAGACTAGCGGGAGGGCCGCCCTACGAGCAGTACTTC
CDR3: CASSSPRLAGGPPYEQYF

V: TRBV28
size: many
D: NA
J: TRBJ2-7
DNA: TGTGCCAGCTACCATCGCGCGGGCTACGAGCAGTACTTC
CDR3: CASYHRAGYEQYF

V: TRBV5-1
size: many
D: NA
J: TRBJ1-1
DNA: TGCGCCAGCAGCATAAACAGGGTTACGAACACTGAAGCTTTCTTT
CDR3: CASSINRVTNTEAFF

V: TRBV28
size: few
D: TRBD1
J: TRBJ1-5
DNA: TGTGCCAGCAGTTTAGGGACAGGCCCCCGGGCGGGTCAGCCCCAGCATTTT
CDR3: CASSLGTGPRAGQPQHF

V: TRBV2
size: NA
D: TRBD2
J: TRBJ2-5
DNA: TGTGCCAGCAGAGAAGCCCGGGGGGGCCAAGAGACCCAGTACTTC
CDR3: CASREARGGQETQYF

V: TRBV5-5
size: NA
D: TRBD1
J: TRBJ1-2
DNA: TGTGCCAGCAGCTTGGTTCTGACAGGGCCTTCTGGCTACACCTTC
CDR3: CASSLVLTGPSGYTF

V: TRBV12-5
size: few
D: NA
J: TRBJ1-2
DNA: TGTGCTAGTGGGCCCACGGACAGCCTTTTCCGTTCGGGGGGCTACACCTTC
CDR3: CASGPTDSLFRSGGYTF

V: TRBV27
size: NA
D: TRBD1
J: TRBJ1-5
DNA: TGTGCCAGCAGAGCCACACGCCAGGGGGACTATCAGCCCCAGCATTTT
CDR3: CASRATRQGDYQPQHF

V: TRBV12-3/TRBV12-4
size: many
D: TRBD2
J: TRBJ2-7
DNA: TGTGCCAGCAGTGCCGCGACTAGCGGGGGGTACGAGCAGTACTTC
CDR3: CASSAATSGGYEQYF

V: TRBV7-2
size: many
D: TRBD2
J: TRBJ2-5
DNA: TGTGCCAGCAGCACGGGACTAGCGGGAGGACAAGAGACCCAGTACTTC
CDR3: CASSTGLAGGQETQYF

V: TRBV6-1
size: many
D: NA
J: TRBJ1-6
DNA: TGTGCCAGCAGACAGAAGGCTTATAATTCACCCCTCCACTTT
CDR3: CASRQKAYNSPLHF

V: TRBV6-5
size: many
D: TRBD1
J: TRBJ1-1
DNA: TGTGCCAGCAGTTACCCCGACAGGGGCGTGAACACTGAAGCTTTCTTT
CDR3: CASSYPDRGVNTEAFF

V: TRBV12-3/TRBV12-4
size: many
D: NA
J: TRBJ1-2
DNA: TGTGCCAGCAGTTCCTCAACCCGGGGGCCTCCCTATGGCTACACCTTC
CDR3: CASSSSTRGPPYGYTF

V: TRBV6-2/TRBV6-3
size: many
D: NA
J: TRBJ1-5
DNA: TGTGCCAGCAGTTACCCTGACCGAGGGCAGCCCCAGCATTTT
CDR3: CASSYPDRGQPQHF

V: TRBV30
size: many
D: NA
J: TRBJ1-6
DNA: TGTGCCTGGAGGGGGAGCTCCTATAATTCACCCCTCCACTTT
CDR3: CAWRGSSYNSPLHF

V: TRBV7-2
size: many
D: NA
J: TRBJ1-5
DNA: TGTGCCAGCAGCTTAGGGATTAATCAGCCCCAGCATTTT
CDR3: CASSLGINQPQHF

V: TRBV7-8
size: many
D: NA
J: TRBJ2-5
DNA: TGTGCCAGCAGCGTGAAACGGGGGGAGACCCAGTACTTC
CDR3: CASSVKRGETQYF

V: TRBV12-3/TRBV12-4
size: many
D: NA
J: TRBJ1-2
DNA: TGTGCCAGCACCACACGGGCAGATAACTATGGCTACACCTTC
CDR3: CASTTRADNYGYTF